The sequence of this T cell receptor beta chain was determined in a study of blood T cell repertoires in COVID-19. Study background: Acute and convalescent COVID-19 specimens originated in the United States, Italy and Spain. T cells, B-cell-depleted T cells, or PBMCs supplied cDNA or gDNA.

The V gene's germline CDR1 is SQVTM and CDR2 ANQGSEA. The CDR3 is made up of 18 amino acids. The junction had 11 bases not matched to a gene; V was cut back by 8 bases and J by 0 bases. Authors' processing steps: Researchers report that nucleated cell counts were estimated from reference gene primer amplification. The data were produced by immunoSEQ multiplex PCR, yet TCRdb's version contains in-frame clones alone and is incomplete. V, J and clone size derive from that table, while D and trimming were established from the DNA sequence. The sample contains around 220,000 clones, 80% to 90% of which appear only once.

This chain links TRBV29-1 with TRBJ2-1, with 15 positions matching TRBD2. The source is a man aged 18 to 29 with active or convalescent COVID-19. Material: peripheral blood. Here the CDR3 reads CSSWGTSGRSGSYNEQFF. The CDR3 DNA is TGCAGCTCCTGGGGGACTAGCGGGAGGTCGGGCTCCTACAATGAGCAGTTCTTC.